The clone carrying this TCR beta chain was detected only a few times. Its specificity is not known. This specimen comes from a study of CD8 T cells in ankylosing spondylitis. Making use of molecular barcodes, quantitative 5'-RACE generated TCR beta libraries. MiXCR was run by TCRdb on the 5' RACE reads, yielding one entry per CDR3 protein. This table holds some 85,000 distinct CDR3 sequences, about 9% found once. With V trimmed by 7 bases and J by 7 bases, 8 bases remained unmatched. This CDR3 region has 15 residues. Study results and caveats: Clones linked to disease, bearing a CD8+ phenotype, were relatively rare in peripheral blood. Earlier literature documents some of the motif variants in reactive arthritis synovial fluid and blood. Characteristic of ankylosing spondylitis blood, it appeared, was a TCR beta motif comprising roughly eight highly homologous variants. The clones that were linked to disease were reported to be significantly enriched in matched synovial fluid samples from ankylosing spondylitis patients.

The chain combines TRBV12-3 or TRBV12-4 with TRBJ2-2; TRBD1 matches 11 bases. Sequenced input: blood, either unsorted or a sorted T cell fraction (not recorded which). This clonotype originated in a male donor with ankylosing spondylitis. The CDR3 loop is CASIHGTGGSGELFF. The CDR3 DNA sequence: TGTGCCAGCATTCACGGGACAGGGGGTAGCGGGGAGCTGTTTTTT.